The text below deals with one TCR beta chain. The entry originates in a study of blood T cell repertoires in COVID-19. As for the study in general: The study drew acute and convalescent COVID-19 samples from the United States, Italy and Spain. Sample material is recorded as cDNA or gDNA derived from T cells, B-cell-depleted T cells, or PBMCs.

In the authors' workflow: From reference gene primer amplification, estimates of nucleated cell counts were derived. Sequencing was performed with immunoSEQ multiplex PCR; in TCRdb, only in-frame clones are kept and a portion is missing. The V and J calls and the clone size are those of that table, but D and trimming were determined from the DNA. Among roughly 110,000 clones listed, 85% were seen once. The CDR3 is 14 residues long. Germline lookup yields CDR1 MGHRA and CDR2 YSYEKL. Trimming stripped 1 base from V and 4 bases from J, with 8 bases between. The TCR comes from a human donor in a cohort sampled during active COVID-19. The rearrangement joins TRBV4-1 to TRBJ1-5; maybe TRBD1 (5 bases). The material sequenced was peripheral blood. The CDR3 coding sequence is TGCGCCAGCAGCCAAGTGGGGCGAAATCAGCCCCAGCATTTT. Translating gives CASSQVGRNQPQHF.